What follows are 19 T cell receptor beta chains derived from one specimen sequenced in a study of long-term antiretroviral therapy in people with HIV. At survey level, the immunoSEQ assay was run in its v3.0 version. Generated by immunoSEQ multiplex PCR, the TCRdb table keeps only in-frame clones and is missing some. Counted here are roughly 38,000 clones, roughly 82% occurring once; the ten biggest clones make up roughly 13%. Here the sequenced sample was unsorted PBMCs, taken 0.3 years after starting antiretroviral therapy. The receptors come from a man younger than 35 with HIV.

The J gene is TRBJ2-3, the V gene TRBV6-1, with 8 bases lining up with TRBD2. CDR1 is MNHNS, CDR2 SASEGT, per germline. The CDR3 is 17 residues long. J gave up 0 bases and V 4 bases, and 9 bases lay outside the gene matches. CDR3 nucleotide sequence: TGTGCCAGCAGTGTAATAGCGGGGACCGCTAGCACAGATACGCAGTATTTT. Translated, it gives CASSVIAGTASTDTQYF.

The V and J genes are TRBV9 and TRBJ2-3, with D tentatively TRBD2 (6 bases). Between the trimmed V and J ends, which lost 0 bases and 4 bases, there was a span of 9 bases. CDR1 and CDR2 from the germline V gene are SGDLS and YYNGEE. The CDR3 totals 14 residues. CDR3 DNA sequence: TGTGCCAGCAGCGTAGCGGGAGTGGCAGATACGCAGTATTTT. Residues: CASSVAGVADTQYF.

CDR3 residues: CASSLGSPRTGELFF. The DNA for the CDR3 is TGTGCCAGCAGCTTAGGCTCGCCGCGCACCGGGGAGCTGTTTTTT. The chain carries TRBV13 and TRBJ2-2; D is unresolved. Trimming stripped 0 bases from V and 4 bases from J, with 9 bases between. The V gene's germline CDR1 is PRHDT and CDR2 FYEKMQ (reference sequence). The CDR3 consists of 15 residues.

This clone occurred once. The CDR3 sequence is CASSLIQGQGTQYF. CDR3 nucleotide sequence: TGTGCCAGCAGCCTTATTCAGGGGCAGGGGACCCAGTACTTC. V usage is TRBV7-9 and J usage is TRBJ2-5; tentative D call: TRBD1 (6 bases). The CDR3 is made up of 14 amino acids. The V gene lost 5 bases and the J gene lost 7 bases, with 17 bases spanning the gap. Germline values: CDR1 SEHNR, CDR2 FQNEAQ (reference sequence).

The chain is built from TRBV4-2 and TRBJ2-7; possibly TRBD2 for D (6 bases). Germline values: CDR1 LGHNA, CDR2 YNFKEQ. The CDR3 is 16 amino acids. V was shortened by 0 bases and J by 2 bases, with 14 bases between the two germline ends. The CDR3 DNA is TGTGCCAGCAGCCAAGACGGAGGGAGGTCCCCCTACGAGCAGTACTTC. It yields the protein CASSQDGGRSPYEQYF.

The chain employs TRBV7-2 and TRBJ2-7, with TRBD1 as a possible D gene (6 bases). Deletions cut 7 bases from V and 0 bases from J, with 10 bases between. The CDR3 contains 13 residues. Germline CDR1 and CDR2: SGHTA and FQGNSA. The CDR3 region has the DNA TGTGCCAGCACAGGGGAACCCTCCTACGAGCAGTACTTC. Translation gives CASTGEPSYEQYF.

V gene TRBV30 combines with J gene TRBJ2-3; no firm D call. This CDR3 is built from 16 residues. Looked up from germline, CDR1 is GTSNPN and CDR2 is SVGIG (reference sequence). Between the trimmed V and J ends, which lost 3 bases and 1 base, there was a span of 17 bases. The chain's CDR3 is CAWRKGRGFGTDTQYF. CDR3 bases: TGTGCCTGGAGGAAGGGCCGAGGTTTCGGCACAGATACGCAGTATTTT.

J is TRBJ2-1 and V is TRBV18; TRBD2 agrees at 7 bases. Looked up from germline, CDR1 is KGHSH and CDR2 is LQKENI. The V gene end was trimmed by 4 bases and the J gene end by 9 bases; junction bases not matched to a gene: 12. The CDR3 covers 15 residues. CDR3 nucleotides: TGTGCCAGCTCACGAGCGCTGGGGGAGGGAGGTGAGCAGTTCTTC. Residues: CASSRALGEGGEQFF.

The chain combines TRBV4-3 with TRBJ2-3; 9 positions agree with TRBD2. Germline lookup yields CDR1 LGHNA and CDR2 YSLEER. The CDR3 is 16 amino acids. Germline trimming cut 1 base from V and 2 bases from J; bases unmatched to any gene: 4. The CDR3 region is CASSQGIAGATDTQYF. The CDR3 DNA reads as TGCGCCAGCAGCCAAGGGATAGCGGGAGCCACAGATACGCAGTATTTT.

The CDR3 loop is CASSPQGANQPQHF. The DNA of the CDR3 is TGTGCCAGCTCACCACAGGGGGCCAATCAGCCCCAGCATTTT. The J gene is TRBJ1-5, the V gene TRBV18; 7 positions match TRBD1. Trimming took 1 base from V and 3 from J; bases not matched to a gene: 0. Germline V CDR1 and CDR2: KGHSH, LQKENI. The CDR3 sequence is 14 residues long.

The chain links TRBV5-1 to TRBJ2-3, with 7 bases identical to TRBD1. The CDR3 has 15 amino acids. Germline-derived CDR1 and CDR2 are SGHRS and YFSETQ. V shed 0 bases, J shed 7 bases, and the junction held 8 bases outside the gene matches. In DNA form, the CDR3 reads TGCGCCAGCAGCTTGGGTGACAGGGCGGAGAATACGCAGTATTTT. Its protein product is CASSLGDRAENTQYF. Full variable domain (missing parts from reference TRBV5-1 and TRBJ2-3): KAGVTQTPRYLIKTRGQQVTLSCSPISGHRSVSWYQQTPGQGLQFLFEYFSETQRNKGNFPGRFSGRQFSNSRSEMNVSTLELGDSALYLCASSLGDRAENTQYFGPGTRLTVL.

This clone was picked up one time. V usage is TRBV7-2 and J usage is TRBJ2-1; TRBD2 matches at 12 bases. CDR1 and CDR2 (germline): SGHTA, FQGNSA. CDR3 size: 18 residues. Trimming cost V 1 base and J 3 bases; bases outside gene matches: 7. CDR3 protein: CASSLELAGGSFYNEQFF. CDR3 in DNA: TGTGCCAGCAGCTTAGAACTAGCGGGGGGATCATTCTACAATGAGCAGTTCTTC.

This clone was detected only a few times. The rearrangement joins TRBV11-2 to TRBJ2-7, with TRBD1 matching 9 bases. J lost 5 bases, V lost 2 bases, and 1 base had no gene match. The CDR3 has 13 residues. Germline V gene lookup returns CDR1 SGHAT and CDR2 FQNNGV. The CDR3 is CASSLTGGDEQYF. CDR3 nucleotides: TGTGCCAGCAGCTTAACAGGGGGCGACGAGCAGTACTTC. The variable domain in full, with the rest retrieved from reference TRBV11-2 and TRBJ2-7, is EAGVAQSPRYKIIEKRQSVAFWCNPISGHATLYWYQQILGQGPKLLIQFQNNGVVDDSQLPKDRFSAERLKGVDSTLKIQPAKLEDSAVYLCASSLTGGDEQYFGPGTRLTVT.

The CDR3 region is CASSQDAHHLTRKETQYF. The DNA for the CDR3 is TGTGCCAGCAGCCAAGATGCCCACCACCTGACTCGTAAAGAGACCCAGTACTTC. This chain joins TRBV4-2 and TRBJ2-5; D is ambiguous. CDR3 size: 18 residues. Trimming left V 0 bases short and J 3 bases short, with 20 bases between. Germline values: CDR1 LGHNA, CDR2 YNFKEQ.

The chain has TRBV25-1 and TRBJ2-1; 11 nucleotides align to TRBD2. V was pared by 3 bases and J by 4 bases, with 8 bases of the junction left unmatched. The CDR3 runs to 17 residues. CDR1 is MGHDK and CDR2 is SYGVNS in the germline V gene. CDR3 protein: CASSDVVASGGYNEQFF. CDR3 DNA: TGTGCCAGCAGTGATGTGGTTGCTAGCGGGGGGTACAATGAGCAGTTCTTC.

The chain carries TRBV18 and TRBJ2-6, with D possibly called TRBD1 or TRBD2 (6 bases each). V shed 1 base and J shed 0 bases, with 10 bases lying between them. Germline assignment: CDR1 KGHSH and CDR2 LQKENI. The CDR3 contains 17 residues. The CDR3 sequence: CASSPRGASSGANVLTF. The CDR3 nucleotides read TGTGCCAGCTCACCACGGGGGGCTAGCTCTGGGGCCAACGTCCTGACTTTC.

V gene TRBV10-1 combines with J gene TRBJ1-2; TRBD1 might be the D (5 bases). The germline gives CDR1 WNHNN, CDR2 SYGVQD (reference sequence). The V gene lost 4 bases and the J gene lost 7 bases, with 16 bases spanning the gap. The CDR3 sequence is 14 residues long. In DNA form, the CDR3 reads TGCGCCAGCAGTGCGGGCAGGGACTATGGTGGCTACACCTTC. It is translated as CASSAGRDYGGYTF.

The gene calls are TRBV19 and TRBJ1-1; 8 bases map to TRBD1. The CDR3 is made up of 17 amino acids. Trimming at V came to 5 bases and at J to 1 base, leaving 12 bases not matched to a gene. Germline V CDR1 and CDR2: LNHDA, SQIVND (reference sequence). The CDR3 sequence: CASSLIPRTGSNTEAFF. CDR3 nucleotide sequence: TGTGCCAGTAGTCTCATTCCTCGGACAGGGTCGAACACTGAAGCTTTCTTT.

The sample holds a few counts of this clone. The V call is TRBV19, the J call TRBJ1-3; the match to TRBD1 covers 7 bases. Per germline, CDR1 LNHDA and CDR2 SQIVND (reference sequence). V lost 10 bases to trimming and J lost 4 bases; unmatched junction nucleotides: 1. The length of the CDR3 is 11 residues. The CDR3 loop reads CATDRGNTIYF. The CDR3 DNA sequence: TGTGCCACGGACAGGGGAAACACCATATATTTT.